This T cell receptor (beta chain) stems from a study of OX40 agonist ivuxolimab in advanced cancers. Across the study: Partial responses were achieved by three patients, of whom one had hepatocellular carcinoma and two had cutaneous melanoma. Study-wide findings and caveats: CD4+ and CD8+ blood T cells expanded clonally by week 6 at 0.1 to 3.0 mg/kg.

The study sampled blood at baseline, cycle 4 day 1, and cycle 7 day 1. Some clones are missing from TCRdb's copy, which holds only in-frame ones; the method was immunoSEQ multiplex PCR. The table lists 60,000 or so clones, 87% of them singletons. Comment on this clone: Antigen unknown.

Germline CDR1 reads MNHNS; CDR2 reads SASEGT. Between the trimmed V and J ends, which lost 6 bases and 0 bases, there was a span of 9 bases. The CDR3 has 15 amino acids. The chain couples TRBV6-1 to TRBJ2-6; TRBD1 is a possible D gene (6 bases). The sequence was obtained from an adult with an advanced solid tumor such as melanoma, head and neck, liver or kidney cancer. The sequenced sample was CD4+ or CD8+ T cells sorted from blood, obtained in a trial of the OX40 agonist ivuxolimab. The CDR3 loop reads CASREQGSGANVLTF. CDR3 nucleotide sequence: TGTGCCAGCAGGGAACAGGGCTCTGGGGCCAACGTCCTGACTTTC.